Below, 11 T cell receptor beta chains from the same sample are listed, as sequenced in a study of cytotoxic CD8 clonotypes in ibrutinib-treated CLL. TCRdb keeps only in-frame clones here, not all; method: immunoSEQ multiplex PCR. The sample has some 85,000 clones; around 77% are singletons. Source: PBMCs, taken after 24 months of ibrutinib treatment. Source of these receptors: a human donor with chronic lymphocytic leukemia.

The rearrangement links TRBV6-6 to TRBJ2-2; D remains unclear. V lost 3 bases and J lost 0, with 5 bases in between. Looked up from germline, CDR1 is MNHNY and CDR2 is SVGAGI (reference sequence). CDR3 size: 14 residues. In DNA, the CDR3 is TGTGCCAGCAGTTATACCCCGAACACCGGGGAGCTGTTTTTT. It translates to CASSYTPNTGELFF.

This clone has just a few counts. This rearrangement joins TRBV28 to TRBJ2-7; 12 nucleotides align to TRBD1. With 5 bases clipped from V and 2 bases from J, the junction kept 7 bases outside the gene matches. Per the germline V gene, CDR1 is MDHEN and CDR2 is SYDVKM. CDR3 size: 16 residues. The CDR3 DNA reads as TGTGCCAGCAGTGGGGGACAGGGGGCAATCACCTACGAGCAGTACTTC. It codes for CASSGGQGAITYEQYF.

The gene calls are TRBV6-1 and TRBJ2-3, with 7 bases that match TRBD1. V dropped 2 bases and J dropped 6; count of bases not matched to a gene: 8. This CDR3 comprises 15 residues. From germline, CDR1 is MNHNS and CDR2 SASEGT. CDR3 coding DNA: TGTGCCAGCAGTGAAACGGGAAGGGGGCCTGATACGCAGTATTTT. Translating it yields CASSETGRGPDTQYF.

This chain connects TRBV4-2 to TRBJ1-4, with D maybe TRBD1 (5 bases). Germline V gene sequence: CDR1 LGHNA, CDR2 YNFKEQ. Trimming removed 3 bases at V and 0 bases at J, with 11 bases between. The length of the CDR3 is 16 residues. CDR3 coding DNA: TGTGCCAGCAGCCAGGAACAGGATGCAACTAATGAAAAACTGTTTTTT. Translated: CASSQEQDATNEKLFF.

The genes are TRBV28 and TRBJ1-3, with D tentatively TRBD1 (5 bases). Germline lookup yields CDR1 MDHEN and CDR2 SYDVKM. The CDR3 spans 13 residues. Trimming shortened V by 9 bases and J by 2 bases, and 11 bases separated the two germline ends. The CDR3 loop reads CASGSGTGNTIYF. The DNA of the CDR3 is TGTGCCAGTGGGTCAGGGACTGGAAACACCATATATTTT.

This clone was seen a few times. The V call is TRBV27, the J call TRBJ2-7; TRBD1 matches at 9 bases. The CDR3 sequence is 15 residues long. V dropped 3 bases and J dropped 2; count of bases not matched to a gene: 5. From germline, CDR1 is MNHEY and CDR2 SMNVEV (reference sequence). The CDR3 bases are TGTGCCAGCAGTTTGGGTCGGGACAGGGCCTACGAGCAGTACTTC. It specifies CASSLGRDRAYEQYF.

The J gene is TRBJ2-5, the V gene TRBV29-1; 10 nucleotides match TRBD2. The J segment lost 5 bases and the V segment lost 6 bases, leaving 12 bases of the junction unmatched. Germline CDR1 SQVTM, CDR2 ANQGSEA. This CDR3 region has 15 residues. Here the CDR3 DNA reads TGCAGCGTCGCACCACTAGCGGGGACGCGGGAGACCCAGTACTTC. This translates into CSVAPLAGTRETQYF.

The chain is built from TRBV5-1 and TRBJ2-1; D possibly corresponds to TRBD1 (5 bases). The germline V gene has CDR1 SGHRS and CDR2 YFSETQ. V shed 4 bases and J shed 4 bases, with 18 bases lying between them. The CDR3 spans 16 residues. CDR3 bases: TGCGCCAGCAGCCAGAGTTTACAGGTAGATTACAATGAGCAGTTCTTC. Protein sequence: CASSQSLQVDYNEQFF.

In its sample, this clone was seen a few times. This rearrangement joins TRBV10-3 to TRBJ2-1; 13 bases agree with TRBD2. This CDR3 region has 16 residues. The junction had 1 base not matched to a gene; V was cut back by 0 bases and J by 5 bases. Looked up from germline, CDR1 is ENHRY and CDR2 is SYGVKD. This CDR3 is CAISESTSGRNNEQFF. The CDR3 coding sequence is TGTGCCATCAGTGAGTCGACTAGCGGGAGGAACAATGAGCAGTTCTTC.

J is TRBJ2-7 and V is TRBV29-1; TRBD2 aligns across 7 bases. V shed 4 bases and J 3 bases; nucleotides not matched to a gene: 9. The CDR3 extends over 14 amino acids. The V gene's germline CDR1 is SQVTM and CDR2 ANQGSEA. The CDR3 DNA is TGCAGCGTTGCGAGGCGGCTAGCGGACTACGAGCAGTACTTC. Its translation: CSVARRLADYEQYF.

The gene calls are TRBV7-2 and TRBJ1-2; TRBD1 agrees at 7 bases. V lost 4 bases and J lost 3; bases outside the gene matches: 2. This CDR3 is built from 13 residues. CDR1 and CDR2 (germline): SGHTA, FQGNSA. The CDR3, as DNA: TGTGCCAGCAGCTCCAGGGGGGACTATGGCTACACCTTC. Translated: CASSSRGDYGYTF.